The 14 T cell receptor beta chains below come from one sample, sequenced in a study of shared T cell receptors in the human thymus (dated by TCRdb to the early 2020s). The library was generated by the immunoSEQ multiplex PCR assay. Entries here come from immuneACCESS through TCRdb and include only in-frame sequences with V and J called. Some clones fail to appear in such tables; in the studies checked, an unresolved V gene covers under half of the shortfall, and the cause of the remainder is unknown. This sample is represented by under 700,000 clones; approximately 80% of them were singletons. Together, the top ten hold less than 0.015% of the sample. The same sample was also studied in work on human thymus T cells.

Sequenced: thymocytes. The receptor source for this set is a boy in the first two years of life with a congenital heart defect. Donor details come from another sample of the same person, matched by shared clones.

The chain uses TRBV5-4 and TRBJ2-5, with D perhaps TRBD1 (6 bases). Gene TRBJ2-7 matches the end of the DNA better, so the J call may be wrong. The CDR3 has 14 residues. Germline V gene lookup returns CDR1 SGHNT and CDR2 YYREEE (reference sequence). CDR3 sequence: CASRRDTNSYEQYF. Written as DNA, the CDR3 is TGTGCCAGCAGACGGGACACAAACTCCTACGAGCAGTACTTC.

The chain uses TRBV6-5 and TRBJ1-2; D gene unclear. The V end lost 6 bases, the J end lost 7 bases, and 15 bases lay between the germline ends. CDR3 size: 13 residues. Germline CDR1 reads MNHEY; CDR2 reads SVGAGI. This CDR3 reads CASSPAGMGGYTF. The CDR3 DNA follows: TGTGCCAGCAGCCCCGCGGGGATGGGTGGCTACACCTTC.

This chain's CDR3 is CASSSSGRALAETQYF. The CDR3 region has the DNA TGTGCCAGCAGTTCCAGCGGGAGGGCCTTGGCGGAGACCCAGTACTTC. This chain connects TRBV27 to TRBJ2-5, with TRBD2 matching 10 bases. Germline CDR1 and CDR2: MNHEY and SMNVEV (reference sequence). This CDR3 has 16 amino acids. With V trimmed by 4 bases and J by 5 bases, 10 bases remained unmatched.

This clone was detected a few times. The chain uses TRBV5-5 and TRBJ2-7; 9 bases align to TRBD1. The CDR3 is made up of 14 amino acids. Trimming cost V 3 bases and J 3 bases; bases outside gene matches: 4. CDR1 and CDR2 from the germline V gene are SGHKS and YYEKEE (reference sequence). The CDR3 reads CASSSRTGDYEQYF. CDR3 DNA sequence: TGTGCCAGCAGCTCTCGGACAGGGGACTACGAGCAGTACTTC.

This clone was observed a handful of times. The chain recombines TRBV7-9 with TRBJ1-3; D might be TRBD1 (6 bases). The CDR3 runs to 14 residues. V lost 11 bases to trimming and J lost 3 bases, with 17 bases between them. Germline V gives CDR1 SEHNR, CDR2 FQNEAQ (reference sequence). The CDR3 sequence: CAPWDTSFGNTIYF. In DNA, the CDR3 is TGTGCCCCCTGGGACACCTCCTTTGGAAACACCATATATTTT.

This clone turned up a few times. The CDR3 DNA reads as TGTGCTAGTGGTTTGAAAGGCCACGTGGGGCTTAGCTCCTACAATGAGCAGTTCTTC. It codes for CASGLKGHVGLSSYNEQFF. The chain joins TRBV12-5 to TRBJ2-1, with a tentative D call TRBD1 (5 bases). The V gene lost 2 bases and the J gene lost 0 bases, with 20 bases spanning the gap. The V gene's germline CDR1 is LGHNT and CDR2 FRNRAP. The CDR3 is 19 amino acids.

The chain is built from TRBV29-1 and TRBJ2-5, with D possibly being TRBD1 (5 bases). CDR1 is SQVTM and CDR2 is ANQGSEA in the germline V gene. The length of the CDR3 is 11 residues. With 5 bases removed from V and 3 bases from J, the gap between germline ends came to 7 bases. CDR3 sequence reads: CSVNRKETQYF. CDR3 nucleotide sequence: TGCAGCGTTAACAGGAAAGAGACCCAGTACTTC.

This clone showed up just once. This chain uses TRBV7-6 with TRBJ2-5; 8 positions match TRBD2. CDR3 length: 15 amino acids. V was pared by 1 base and J by 1 base, with 2 bases of the junction left unmatched. Per germline, CDR1 SGHVS and CDR2 FNYEAQ. CDR3 sequence: CASSLEAGVQETQYF. CDR3 in DNA: TGTGCCAGCAGCTTAGAAGCGGGGGTCCAAGAGACCCAGTACTTC.

V and J are TRBV11-2 and TRBJ2-1, with D unclear. Germline assignment: CDR1 SGHAT and CDR2 FQNNGV. The CDR3 spans 17 residues. V lost 5 bases and J lost 0, with 17 bases in between. The CDR3 region is CASSPEAFRSSYNEQFF. The DNA of the CDR3 is TGTGCCAGCAGCCCAGAGGCTTTCCGGAGCTCCTACAATGAGCAGTTCTTC.

A note on this clone: This sample includes further DNA sequences coding for the same CDR3. V gene TRBV6-1 combines with J gene TRBJ2-7; D possibly corresponds to TRBD1 (6 bases). The V end was cut by 5 bases, the J end by 0 bases, with 8 bases between. Germline V gene lookup returns CDR1 MNHNS and CDR2 SASEGT. The CDR3 spans 13 residues. The CDR3 region has the DNA TGTGCCAGCAGTAGGGACAACTCCTACGAGCAGTACTTC. Translated, it gives CASSRDNSYEQYF.

V is TRBV23-1 and J is TRBJ1-2, with 8 bases aligning to TRBD1. TRBV23-1 is annotated as an ORF whose role is uncertain. V shed 0 bases, J shed 4 bases, and the junction held 22 bases outside the gene matches. CDR3 length: 21 amino acids. CDR3: CASSQSQARTGSPQAAYGYTF. In nucleotides, the CDR3 is TGCGCCAGCAGTCAATCGCAAGCCCGGACAGGGTCTCCACAGGCGGCCTATGGCTACACCTTC.

A few counts support this clone. The J gene is TRBJ2-7, the V gene TRBV2; 12 nucleotides align to TRBD2. This CDR3 comprises 16 residues. J lost 1 base, V lost 6 bases, and 7 bases had no gene match. Per the germline V gene, CDR1 is SNHLY and CDR2 is FYNNEI. CDR3 residues: CASRGGLAGLSYEQYF. In DNA, the CDR3 is TGTGCCAGCAGGGGAGGACTAGCGGGACTTTCCTACGAGCAGTACTTC.

In its sample, this clone was seen a few times. This chain joins TRBV4-1 and TRBJ2-7; perhaps TRBD2 as D (6 bases). Trimming stripped 2 bases from V and 1 base from J, with 15 bases between. CDR1 is MGHRA and CDR2 is YSYEKL in the germline V gene. This CDR3 contains 16 residues. The CDR3 DNA sequence: TGCGCCAGCAGCCAACTTCGGGACTCCGGTTCCTACGAGCAGTACTTC. Translating it yields CASSQLRDSGSYEQYF.

The CDR3 loop is CASSRWTSDANTGELFF. The DNA for the CDR3 is TGTGCCAGCAGCCGATGGACTAGCGATGCGAACACCGGGGAGCTGTTTTTT. The rearrangement links TRBV28 to TRBJ2-2; 9 nucleotides line up with TRBD2. The CDR3 extends over 17 amino acids. The germline V gene encodes CDR1 MDHEN and CDR2 SYDVKM. The J segment lost 0 bases and the V segment lost 6 bases, leaving 8 bases of the junction unmatched.